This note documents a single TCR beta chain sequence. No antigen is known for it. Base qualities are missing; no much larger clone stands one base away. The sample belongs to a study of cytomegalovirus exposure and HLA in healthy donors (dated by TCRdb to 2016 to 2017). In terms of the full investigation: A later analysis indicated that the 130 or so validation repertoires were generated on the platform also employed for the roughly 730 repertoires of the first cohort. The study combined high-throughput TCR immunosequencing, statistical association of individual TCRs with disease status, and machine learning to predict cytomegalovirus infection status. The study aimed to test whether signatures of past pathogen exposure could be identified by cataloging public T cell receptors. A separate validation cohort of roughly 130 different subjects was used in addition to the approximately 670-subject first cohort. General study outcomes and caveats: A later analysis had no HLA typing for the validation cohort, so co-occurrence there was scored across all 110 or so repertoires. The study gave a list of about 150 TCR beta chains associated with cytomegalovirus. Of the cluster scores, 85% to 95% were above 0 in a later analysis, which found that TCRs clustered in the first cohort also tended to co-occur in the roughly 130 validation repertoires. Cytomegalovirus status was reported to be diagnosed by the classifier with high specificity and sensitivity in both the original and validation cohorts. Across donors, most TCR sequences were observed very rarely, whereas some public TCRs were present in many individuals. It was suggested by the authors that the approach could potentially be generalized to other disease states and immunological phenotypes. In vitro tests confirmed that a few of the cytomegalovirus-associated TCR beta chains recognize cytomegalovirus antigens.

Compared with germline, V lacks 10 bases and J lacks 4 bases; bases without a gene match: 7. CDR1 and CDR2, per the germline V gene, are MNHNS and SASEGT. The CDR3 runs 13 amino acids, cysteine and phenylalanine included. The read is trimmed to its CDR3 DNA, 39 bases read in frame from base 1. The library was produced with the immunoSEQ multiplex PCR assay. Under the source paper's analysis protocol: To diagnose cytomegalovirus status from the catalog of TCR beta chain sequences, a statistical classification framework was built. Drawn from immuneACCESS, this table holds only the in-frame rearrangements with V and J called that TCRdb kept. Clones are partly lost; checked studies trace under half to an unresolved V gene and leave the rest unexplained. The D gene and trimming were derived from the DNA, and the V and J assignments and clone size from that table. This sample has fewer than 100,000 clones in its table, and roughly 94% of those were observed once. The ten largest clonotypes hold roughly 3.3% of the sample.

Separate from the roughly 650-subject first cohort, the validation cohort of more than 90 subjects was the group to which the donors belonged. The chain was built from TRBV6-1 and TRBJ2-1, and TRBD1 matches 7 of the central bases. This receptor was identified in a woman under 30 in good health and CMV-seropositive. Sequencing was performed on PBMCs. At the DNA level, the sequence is TGTGCCACTATGAAACAGGGGTACAATGAGCAGTTCTTC. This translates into CATMKQGYNEQFF.